This record covers a single TCR beta chain. This sample was taken from a study of T-cell memory formation after mild COVID-19. Study-level background: Clusters were largely donor specific.

MiXCR, run by TCRdb on the 5' RACE reads, gives a single entry per CDR3 protein. The sample records more than 25,000 distinct CDR3 sequences, about 16% being singletons. Germline V gives CDR1 LNHDA, CDR2 SQIVND (reference sequence). The CDR3 runs 15 residues. The J segment lost 5 bases and the V segment lost 7 bases, leaving 13 bases of the junction unmatched. This sequence joins TRBV19 and TRBJ1-2, with TRBD1 matching over 7 bases. The TCR sequence derives from an adult who had mild COVID-19 (a few samples of this study predate the infection). Cell type and time point are not known. Material: PBMCs or a T cell subset sorted from them (not recorded which). The CDR3 DNA follows: TGTGCCAGTACTACCCGGGACAGAGGAAATTATGGCTACACCTTC. Its protein product is CASTTRDRGNYGYTF.